The 18 T cell receptor beta chains reported below all come from one sample, sequenced in a study of cytomegalovirus exposure and HLA in healthy donors. The PCR ran on 60 Vbeta and 13 Jbeta primers. This table comes from immunoSEQ multiplex PCR, and its TCRdb copy is limited to in-frame clones, with some not included. The sample has about 190,000 clones, just under 75% seen once. The source material was PBMCs. The receptors stem from a woman aged 30 to 39 in good health and CMV-seropositive.

Only a few counts were recorded for this clone. The chain uses TRBV14 and TRBJ2-7; 9 nucleotides agree with TRBD2. Trimming cost V 4 bases and J 2 bases; bases outside gene matches: 3. CDR1 SGHDN and CDR2 FVKESK come from the germline V gene. The CDR3 contains 14 residues. For the CDR3, the DNA is TGTGCCAGCAGCCGGGCGGGAGGGCCCTACGAGCAGTACTTC. The encoded protein is CASSRAGGPYEQYF. Complete variable domain (other parts from reference TRBV14 and TRBJ2-7): EAGVTQFPSHSVIEKGQTVTLRCDPISGHDNLYWYRRVMGKEIKFLLHFVKESKQDESGMPNNRFLAERTGGTYSTLKVQPAELEDSGVYFCASSRAGGPYEQYFGPGTRLTVT.

Note on this clone: Germline and junction disagree at one end, which may indicate a read error. The chain joins TRBV7-7 to TRBJ1-1, with TRBD1 identical over 8 bases. Germline V gene data show CDR1 as SSHAT and CDR2 as FNYEAQ (reference sequence). This CDR3 comprises 17 residues. CDR3 in amino acids: CASSLPHEGTGNTEAFF. The CDR3 bases are TGTGCTAGCAGCTTACCCCATGAAGGGACAGGGAACACTGAAGCTTTCTTT.

V and J are TRBV5-4 and TRBJ1-2; 7 positions match TRBD1. Germline CDR1 and CDR2: SGHNT and YYREEE (reference sequence). With 4 bases clipped from V and 6 bases from J, the junction kept 12 bases outside the gene matches. The CDR3 covers 15 residues. The CDR3 spells CASSTRGQVSNGYTF. CDR3 coding DNA: TGTGCCAGCAGCACTAGGGGGCAGGTGTCGAATGGCTACACCTTC.

The chain links TRBV28 to TRBJ1-2, with 7 nucleotides matching TRBD1. The germline V gene encodes CDR1 MDHEN and CDR2 SYDVKM. The CDR3 has 12 amino acids. The junction had 6 bases not matched to a gene; V was cut back by 6 bases and J by 8 bases. This chain's CDR3 is CASSHPGGGYTF. For the CDR3, the DNA is TGTGCCAGCAGCCACCCAGGGGGAGGCTACACCTTC.

In nucleotides, the CDR3 is TGTGCCAGCAGAAACCAGCGGGCCAGCACAGATACGCAGTATTTT. Protein: CASRNQRASTDTQYF. The chain links TRBV5-4 to TRBJ2-3; D is perhaps TRBD2 (6 bases). Germline CDR1 is SGHNT and CDR2 is YYREEE (reference sequence). The V gene lost 5 bases and the J gene lost 0 bases, with 13 bases spanning the gap. CDR3 length: 15 amino acids.

CDR3 residues: CASSSWTNPYYEQYF. The CDR3 coding sequence is TGTGCCAGCAGTTCCTGGACTAACCCCTACTACGAGCAGTACTTC. The chain joins TRBV28 to TRBJ2-7, with D tentatively TRBD2 (6 bases). The CDR3 covers 15 residues. Trimming cost V 4 bases and J 3 bases, with 16 bases left between them. Germline loops: CDR1 MDHEN, CDR2 SYDVKM.

This rearrangement joins TRBV5-4 to TRBJ1-4; 9 bases are shared with TRBD1. With V trimmed by 0 bases and J by 8 bases, 2 bases remained unmatched. The CDR3 sequence is 14 residues long. From germline, CDR1 is SGHNT and CDR2 YYREEE (reference sequence). CDR3 residues: CASSLDRGLEKLFF. CDR3 bases: TGTGCCAGCAGCTTGGACAGGGGGCTGGAAAAACTGTTTTTT. Based on the CDR3 plus reference TRBV5-4 and TRBJ1-4, the full variable domain is ETGVTQSPTHLIKTRGQQVTLRCSSQSGHNTVSWYQQALGQGPQFIFQYYREEENGRGNFPPRFSGLQFPNYSSELNVNALELDDSALYLCASSLDRGLEKLFFGSGTQLSVL.

The rearrangement joins TRBV6-4 to TRBJ2-5, with TRBD2 matching over 12 bases. Trimming cost V 0 bases and J 3 bases; bases outside gene matches: 2. CDR3 length: 16 residues. Germline loops: CDR1 MRHNA, CDR2 SNTAGT. The DNA of the CDR3 is TGTGCCAGCAGTGACTCCCGGACTAGCGGGGAAGAGACCCAGTACTTC. This codes for CASSDSRTSGEETQYF.

The genes are TRBV5-1 and TRBJ2-7; TRBD2 might be the D (6 bases). V was shortened by 2 bases and J by 3 bases, with 15 bases between the two germline ends. The germline CDR1 and CDR2 sequences are SGHRS and YFSETQ. The CDR3 loop spans 15 amino acids. CDR3 protein: CASSLTGVPYYEQYF. The CDR3 DNA reads as TGCGCCAGCAGCTTAACGGGGGTACCCTACTACGAGCAGTACTTC. Full variable domain (missing parts from reference TRBV5-1 and TRBJ2-7): KAGVTQTPRYLIKTRGQQVTLSCSPISGHRSVSWYQQTPGQGLQFLFEYFSETQRNKGNFPGRFSGRQFSNSRSEMNVSTLELGDSALYLCASSLTGVPYYEQYFGPGTRLTVT.

Only one count was recorded for this clone. The CDR3 DNA is TGTGCCAGCAGCTACACCGCACAGTTCTCCGGGGAGCTGTTTTTT. It specifies CASSYTAQFSGELFF. This chain uses TRBV7-9 with TRBJ2-2; D unclear. Germline values: CDR1 SEHNR, CDR2 FQNEAQ (reference sequence). The CDR3 totals 15 residues. V lost 4 bases, J lost 6 bases, and 15 bases lay in between.

The chain joins TRBV9 to TRBJ2-2, with TRBD1 identical over 8 bases. CDR1 SGDLS and CDR2 YYNGEE come from the germline V gene. V shed 4 bases and J 4 bases; nucleotides not matched to a gene: 6. This CDR3 contains 15 residues. CDR3: CASSPRTGLTGELFF. The CDR3 coding sequence is TGTGCCAGCAGCCCCAGGACAGGGCTCACCGGGGAGCTGTTTTTT.

The rearrangement links TRBV5-4 to TRBJ2-1, with a possible D match to TRBD1 (6 bases). The V gene's germline CDR1 is SGHNT and CDR2 YYREEE (reference sequence). The CDR3 runs to 16 residues. Trimming left V 1 base short and J 0 bases short, with 11 bases between. The CDR3 loop reads CASSLKGVSSYNEQFF. The CDR3 bases are TGTGCCAGCAGCTTGAAGGGGGTGAGCTCCTACAATGAGCAGTTCTTC.

This clone was seen a handful of times. This chain links TRBV27 with TRBJ2-4, with TRBD1 matching 10 bases. CDR3 length: 18 amino acids. Trimming at V came to 5 bases and at J to 0 bases, leaving 10 bases not matched to a gene. Per germline, CDR1 MNHEY and CDR2 SMNVEV (reference sequence). CDR3 coding DNA: TGTGCCAGCAGTACCCGGGACAGGGGACGACTAGCCAAAAACATTCAGTACTTC. Translating it yields CASSTRDRGRLAKNIQYF.

CDR3 loop: CASSQTGVGANVLTF. CDR3 in DNA: TGCGCCAGCAGCCAAACAGGGGTTGGGGCCAACGTCCTGACTTTC. The chain employs TRBV5-1 and TRBJ2-6; 7 positions agree with TRBD1. The CDR3 totals 15 residues. The V gene end was trimmed by 4 bases and the J gene end by 3 bases; junction bases not matched to a gene: 4. Germline V gene lookup returns CDR1 SGHRS and CDR2 YFSETQ.

This chain connects TRBV2 to TRBJ1-2; D is unclear. V lost 8 bases and J 3 bases, leaving 4 bases between the germline ends. Germline V lookup: CDR1 SNHLY, CDR2 FYNNEI. This CDR3 contains 10 residues. CDR3 residues: CASVDYGYTF. The CDR3 DNA sequence: TGTGCCAGCGTAGACTATGGCTACACCTTC.

This clone was observed a handful of times. The V call is TRBV28, the J call TRBJ2-1; a weak D match, TRBD2 (5 bases). The V end was cut by 2 bases, the J end by 2 bases, with 10 bases between. In germline, CDR1 is MDHEN, CDR2 SYDVKM. There are 15 residues in the CDR3. The CDR3 nucleotides are TGTGCCAGCAGTTTACCGGCTAGCCCCTACAATGAGCAGTTCTTC. Encoded protein: CASSLPASPYNEQFF.

The chain employs TRBV5-1 and TRBJ2-3, with 8 bases identical to TRBD2. V lost 0 bases to trimming and J lost 2 bases; unmatched junction nucleotides: 5. Germline values: CDR1 SGHRS, CDR2 YFSETQ. This CDR3 has 16 amino acids. This CDR3 reads CASSLVVGRATDTQYF. CDR3 DNA sequence: TGCGCCAGCAGCTTGGTGGTCGGGAGGGCCACAGATACGCAGTATTTT.

This clone came up a few times. V and J are TRBV28 and TRBJ2-7; 7 bases are a match to TRBD2. Trimming cost V 2 bases and J 7 bases; bases outside gene matches: 11. CDR1 is MDHEN, CDR2 SYDVKM, per germline. This CDR3 contains 15 residues. The CDR3 loop is CASSLAGVGFSEQYF. CDR3 sequence (DNA): TGTGCCAGCAGTTTAGCGGGAGTCGGGTTTTCGGAGCAGTACTTC. Full variable domain (remainder filled in from reference TRBV28 and TRBJ2-7): DVKVTQSSRYLVKRTGEKVFLECVQDMDHENMFWYRQDPGLGLRLIYFSYDVKMKEKGDIPEGYSVSREKKERFSLILESASTNQTSMYLCASSLAGVGFSEQYFGPGTRLTVT.